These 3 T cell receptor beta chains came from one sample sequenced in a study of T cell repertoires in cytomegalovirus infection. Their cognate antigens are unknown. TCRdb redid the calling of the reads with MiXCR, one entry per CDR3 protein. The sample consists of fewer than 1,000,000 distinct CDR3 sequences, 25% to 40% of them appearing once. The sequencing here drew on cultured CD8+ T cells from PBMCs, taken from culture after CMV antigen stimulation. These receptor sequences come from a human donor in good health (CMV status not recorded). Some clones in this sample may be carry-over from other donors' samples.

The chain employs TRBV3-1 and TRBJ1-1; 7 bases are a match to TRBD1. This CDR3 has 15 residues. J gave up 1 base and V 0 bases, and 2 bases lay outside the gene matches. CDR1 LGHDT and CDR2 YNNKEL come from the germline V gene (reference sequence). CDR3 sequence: CASSQDRDRNTEAFF. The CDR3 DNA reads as TGTGCCAGCAGCCAAGATCGGGACAGGAACACTGAAGCTTTCTTT.

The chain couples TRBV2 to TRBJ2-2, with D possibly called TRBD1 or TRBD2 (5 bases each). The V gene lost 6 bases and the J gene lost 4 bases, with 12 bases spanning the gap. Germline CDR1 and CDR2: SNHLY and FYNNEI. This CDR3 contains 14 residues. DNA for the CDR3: TGTGCCAGCAGGGCACCAGGGACCACCGGGGAGCTGTTTTTT. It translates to CASRAPGTTGELFF. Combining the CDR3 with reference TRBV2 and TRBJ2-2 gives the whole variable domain EPEVTQTPSHQVTQMGQEVILRCVPISNHLYFYWYRQILGQKVEFLVSFYNNEISEKSEIFDDQFSVERPDGSNFTLKIRSTKLEDSAMYFCASRAPGTTGELFFGEGSRLTVL.

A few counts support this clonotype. The CDR3 nucleotides are TGTGCCAGCAGTTTAGTGAACACAGATACGCAGTATTTT. Translating it yields CASSLVNTDTQYF. The chain uses TRBV27 and TRBJ2-3; D call uncertain. The germline V gene has CDR1 MNHEY and CDR2 SMNVEV (reference sequence). Between the trimmed V and J ends, which lost 2 bases and 2 bases, there was a span of 5 bases. This CDR3 region has 13 residues.